The 21 T cell receptor beta chains given below trace back to one sample, sequenced in a study of blood T cell repertoires in COVID-19 (dated by TCRdb to the early 2020s). Library creation used the immunoSEQ multiplex PCR assay. In its TCRdb copy, this immuneACCESS table keeps in-frame sequences only and misses some clones. Where compared with another copy, unresolved V genes explain less than half of these, and the others have no known cause. The sample records a few hundred thousand clones, 65% to 90% of which are singletons. In total, the top ten clones hold roughly 10% of the sample. Input material: PBMCs or T cells enriched from blood (not recorded which). The receptors stem from a woman aged 18 to 35 who had recovered from COVID-19.

V and J are TRBV10-3 and TRBJ2-2, with a tentative D call TRBD2 (7 bases). The CDR3 consists of 14 residues. The V gene lost 7 bases and the J gene lost 1 base, with 10 bases spanning the gap. Germline CDR1 reads ENHRY; CDR2 reads SYGVKD. The CDR3 nucleotides read TGTGCCATCATGAGGGGGGGGAACACCGGGGAGCTGTTTTTT. This encodes CAIMRGGNTGELFF.

This chain links TRBV28 with TRBJ2-4; D might be TRBD1 (7 bases). The CDR3 covers 14 residues. Germline CDR1 and CDR2: MDHEN and SYDVKM. Trimming shortened V by 8 bases and J by 7 bases, and 18 bases separated the two germline ends. The CDR3 sequence is CASLTIGGGNIQYF. DNA for the CDR3: TGTGCCAGCCTTACAATAGGAGGGGGCAACATTCAGTACTTC.

This chain links TRBV7-7 with TRBJ2-2; D is possibly TRBD2 (6 bases). CDR1 is SSHAT, CDR2 FNYEAQ, per germline (reference sequence). The CDR3 runs to 16 residues. With 1 base removed from V and 5 bases from J, the gap between germline ends came to 14 bases. Here the CDR3 reads CASSLGRAGSTGELFF. The CDR3 DNA is TGTGCCAGCAGCTTAGGACGAGCGGGTTCGACCGGGGAGCTGTTTTTT.

The chain combines TRBV2 with TRBJ1-1; 8 bases match TRBD1. In germline, CDR1 is SNHLY, CDR2 FYNNEI. With 7 bases clipped from V and 1 base from J, the junction kept 14 bases outside the gene matches. The CDR3 runs 17 residues. The CDR3 DNA sequence: TGTGCCAGCACCACCCCCCGCAGGGGGCGTCGGAACACTGAAGCTTTCTTT. Translation: CASTTPRRGRRNTEAFF.

In nucleotides, the CDR3 is TGTGCCACCAGCAGGGAAACTCTCGCGGCAGCGCAGTATTTT. Translated: CATSRETLAAAQYF. This chain connects TRBV15 to TRBJ2-3; D call uncertain. Germline CDR1 and CDR2: LNHNV and YYDKDF (reference sequence). Trimming stripped 3 bases from V and 10 bases from J, with 17 bases between. The length of the CDR3 is 14 residues.

This clone was recorded only once. The gene calls are TRBV2 and TRBJ2-2, with D hard to call. V was cut by 4 bases and J by 0 bases, with 6 bases left in between. The CDR3 length is 14 residues. Germline V gene sequence: CDR1 SNHLY, CDR2 FYNNEI. CDR3 in DNA: TGTGCCAGCAGTGTCGCAGCGAACACCGGGGAGCTGTTTTTT. Translating it yields CASSVAANTGELFF.

This clone has only a few counts. The chain combines TRBV7-2 with TRBJ1-2; 7 bases line up with TRBD1. V lost 8 bases, J lost 0 bases, and 9 bases stayed unmatched. The CDR3 totals 15 residues. Germline V gene sequence: CDR1 SGHTA, CDR2 FQGNSA. The CDR3 spells CASRPGTASNYGYTF. The CDR3 DNA sequence: TGTGCCAGCCGCCCTGGGACAGCCTCTAACTATGGCTACACCTTC. The whole variable domain, remainder taken from reference TRBV7-2 and TRBJ1-2, is GAGVSQSPSNKVTEKGKDVELRCDPISGHTALYWYRQSLGQGLEFLIYFQGNSAPDKSGLPSDRFSAERTGGSVSTLTIQRTQQEDSAVYLCASRPGTASNYGYTFGSGTRLTVV.

The rearrangement joins TRBV5-4 to TRBJ1-2; possibly TRBD1 for D (5 bases). CDR3 size: 15 residues. Germline V gives CDR1 SGHNT, CDR2 YYREEE (reference sequence). V gave up 1 base and J gave up 4 bases, with 14 bases separating them. The CDR3 region has the DNA TGTGCCAGCAGCTTGTGGGCGGGGCCGGGCTATGGCTACACCTTC. Translation gives CASSLWAGPGYGYTF.

The J gene is TRBJ2-2, the V gene TRBV4-1; TRBD1 matches at 7 bases. Germline-derived CDR1 and CDR2 are MGHRA and YSYEKL. After removal of 1 base from V and 5 bases from J, the junction contained 7 bases not matched to a gene. CDR3 length: 16 residues. The CDR3, as DNA: TGCGCCAGCAGCCAAGTACAAGGGGGCAGGACCGGGGAGCTGTTTTTT. Amino acid sequence: CASSQVQGGRTGELFF.

The rearrangement uses TRBV7-9 and TRBJ1-1; D might be TRBD1 (5 bases). Germline assignment: CDR1 SEHNR and CDR2 FQNEAQ (reference sequence). V lost 5 bases and J 7 bases, leaving 17 bases between the germline ends. The CDR3 loop spans 14 amino acids. This CDR3 reads CASSPGGTRGEAFF. CDR3 coding DNA: TGTGCCAGCAGCCCCGGCGGGACGCGAGGTGAAGCTTTCTTT.

The chain couples TRBV3-1 (or the pseudogene TRBV3-2) to TRBJ2-7; TRBD1 matches at 8 bases. Germline assignment: CDR1 LGHDT and CDR2 YNNKEL (reference sequence). The V and J ends lost 0 bases and 4 bases, in that order; junction bases with no gene match: 5. The CDR3 runs 15 residues. The CDR3 coding sequence is TGTGCCAGCAGCCAAGATCTGGGGACAGGTTACGAGCAGTACTTC. Protein sequence: CASSQDLGTGYEQYF.

The chain combines TRBV27 with TRBJ2-2, with 10 bases identical to TRBD2. With 1 base clipped from V and 4 bases from J, the junction kept 6 bases outside the gene matches. The germline V gene has CDR1 MNHEY and CDR2 SMNVEV (reference sequence). The CDR3 runs to 17 residues. CDR3 loop: CASSLLAGGGGTGELFF. Here the CDR3 DNA reads TGTGCCAGCAGTTTATTAGCGGGAGGCGGGGGCACCGGGGAGCTGTTTTTT.

This chain joins TRBV2 and TRBJ2-4, with D possibly matching TRBD2 (5 bases). The CDR3 is 13 amino acids. V was clipped by 6 bases and J by 7 bases, with 13 bases between them. CDR1 and CDR2 from the germline V gene are SNHLY and FYNNEI. CDR3 nucleotide sequence: TGTGCCAGCAGCCAGTCCCTAGCCAACATTCAGTACTTC. Protein product: CASSQSLANIQYF.

The V and J genes are TRBV4-2 and TRBJ2-5, with 10 positions matching TRBD2. V shed 0 bases and J 2 bases; nucleotides not matched to a gene: 12. CDR3 size: 19 residues. Germline assignment: CDR1 LGHNA and CDR2 YNFKEQ. CDR3 sequence reads: CASSQEAWSSGRTQETQYF. The CDR3, as DNA: TGTGCCAGCAGCCAAGAGGCGTGGTCTAGCGGGAGAACTCAAGAGACCCAGTACTTC.

This clone was seen only a few times. The chain recombines TRBV2 with TRBJ1-1, with 7 bases identical to TRBD1. With V trimmed by 6 bases and J by 3 bases, 13 bases remained unmatched. There are 16 residues in the CDR3. The germline V gene encodes CDR1 SNHLY and CDR2 FYNNEI. This CDR3 reads CASRNQPGTAYTEAFF. The CDR3 DNA reads TGTGCCAGCAGAAATCAGCCCGGGACAGCGTACACTGAAGCTTTCTTT.

This clone was seen only a few times. The chain recombines TRBV19 with TRBJ1-1, with D tentatively TRBD1 (5 bases). CDR1 and CDR2 from the germline V gene are LNHDA and SQIVND (reference sequence). V lost 0 bases, J lost 3 bases, and 17 bases lay in between. The CDR3 contains 17 residues. CDR3 DNA sequence: TGTGCCAGTAGTATAGATCACGGCCTGGGAGGGGACACTGAAGCTTTCTTT. This codes for CASSIDHGLGGDTEAFF.

The rearrangement uses TRBV3-1 (or the pseudogene TRBV3-2) and TRBJ2-1; the match to TRBD2 covers 13 bases. V shed 6 bases, J shed 5 bases, and the junction held 4 bases outside the gene matches. The CDR3 sequence is 15 residues long. Per the germline V gene, CDR1 is LGHDT and CDR2 is YNNKEL (reference sequence). The CDR3 region is CASRYGLAGDNEQFF. The CDR3, as DNA: TGTGCCAGCAGATACGGACTAGCGGGAGACAATGAGCAGTTCTTC.

This chain joins TRBV29-1 and TRBJ1-2; D may be TRBD1 (6 bases). Deletions cut 6 bases from V and 4 bases from J, with 15 bases between. The CDR3 runs to 13 residues. Germline CDR1 and CDR2: SQVTM and ANQGSEA. CDR3 DNA: TGCAGCGTCCCGACAGGCCTTGGCTATGGCTACACCTTC. The encoded protein is CSVPTGLGYGYTF.

The rearrangement uses TRBV6-5 and TRBJ2-2; weak D call: TRBD1 (6 bases). CDR3 length: 15 amino acids. Trimming cost V 5 bases and J 1 base, with 11 bases left between them. Germline V gene data show CDR1 as MNHEY and CDR2 as SVGAGI. The CDR3 loop is CASSQTGWNTGELFF. CDR3 coding DNA: TGTGCCAGCAGTCAAACAGGGTGGAACACCGGGGAGCTGTTTTTT.

The chain recombines TRBV7-9 with TRBJ1-2, with D possibly TRBD1 on 6 matching bases. The germline V gene has CDR1 SEHNR and CDR2 FQNEAQ (reference sequence). This CDR3 is built from 12 residues. The ends were cut back, 2 bases at V and 6 bases at J, with 7 bases in the middle. The CDR3 region is CASSLHRDGYTF. CDR3 nucleotide sequence: TGTGCCAGCAGCTTACACAGGGATGGCTACACCTTC.

The chain is built from TRBV3-1 (or the pseudogene TRBV3-2) and TRBJ2-2; 10 bases line up with TRBD2. This CDR3 has 18 residues. Germline-derived CDR1 and CDR2 are LGHDT and YNNKEL (reference sequence). The J segment lost 1 base and the V segment lost 1 base, leaving 6 bases of the junction unmatched. The CDR3 bases are TGTGCCAGCAGCCAAGTCGGACTAGCGGTGGTGAACACCGGGGAGCTGTTTTTT. This sequence encodes CASSQVGLAVVNTGELFF.